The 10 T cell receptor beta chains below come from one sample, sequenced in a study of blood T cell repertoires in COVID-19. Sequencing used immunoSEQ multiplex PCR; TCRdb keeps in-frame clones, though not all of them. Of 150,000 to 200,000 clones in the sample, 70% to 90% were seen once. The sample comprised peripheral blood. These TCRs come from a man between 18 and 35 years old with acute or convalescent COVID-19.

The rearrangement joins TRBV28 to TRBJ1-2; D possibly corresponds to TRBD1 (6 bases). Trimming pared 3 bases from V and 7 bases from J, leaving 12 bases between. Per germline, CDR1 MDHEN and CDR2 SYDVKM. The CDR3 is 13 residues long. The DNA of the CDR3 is TGTGCCAGCAGTTTGTTGGGGGCCGGTGGCTACACCTTC. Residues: CASSLLGAGGYTF.

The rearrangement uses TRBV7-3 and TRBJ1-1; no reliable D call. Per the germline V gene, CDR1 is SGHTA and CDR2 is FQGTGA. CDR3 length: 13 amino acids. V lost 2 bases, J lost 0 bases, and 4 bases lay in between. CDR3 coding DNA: TGTGCCAGCAGCTTACTTATGAACACTGAAGCTTTCTTT. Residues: CASSLLMNTEAFF.

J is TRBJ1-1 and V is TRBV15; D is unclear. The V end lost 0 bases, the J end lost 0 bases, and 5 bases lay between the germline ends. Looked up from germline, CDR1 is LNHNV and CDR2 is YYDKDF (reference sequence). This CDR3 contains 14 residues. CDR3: CATSRDRLNTEAFF. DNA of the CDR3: TGTGCCACCAGCAGAGACAGGTTGAACACTGAAGCTTTCTTT.

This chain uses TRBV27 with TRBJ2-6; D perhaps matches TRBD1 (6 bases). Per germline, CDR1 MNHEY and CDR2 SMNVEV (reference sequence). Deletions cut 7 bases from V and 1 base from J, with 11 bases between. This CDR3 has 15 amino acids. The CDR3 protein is CASNRGGSGANVLTF. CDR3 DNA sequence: TGTGCCAGCAATCGAGGGGGTTCTGGGGCCAACGTCCTGACTTTC. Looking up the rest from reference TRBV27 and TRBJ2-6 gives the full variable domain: EAQVTQNPRYLITVTGKKLTVTCSQNMNHEYMSWYRQDPGLGLRQIYYSMNVEVTDKGDVPEGYKVSRKEKRNFPLILESPSPNQTSLYFCASNRGGSGANVLTFGAGSRLTVL.

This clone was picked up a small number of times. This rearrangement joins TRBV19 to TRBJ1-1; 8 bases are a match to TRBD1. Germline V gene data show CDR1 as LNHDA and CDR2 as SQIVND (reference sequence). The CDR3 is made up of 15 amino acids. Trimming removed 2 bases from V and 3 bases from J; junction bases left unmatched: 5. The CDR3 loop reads CASSIQGAGDTEAFF. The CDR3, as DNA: TGTGCCAGTAGTATACAGGGGGCCGGAGACACTGAAGCTTTCTTT.

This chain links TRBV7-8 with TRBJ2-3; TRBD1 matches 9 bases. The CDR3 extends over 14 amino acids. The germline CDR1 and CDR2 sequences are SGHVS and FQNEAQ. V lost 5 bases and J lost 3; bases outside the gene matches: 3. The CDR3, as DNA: TGTGCCAGCAGCACCGGGACAGGGACAGATACGCAGTATTTT. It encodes CASSTGTGTDTQYF.

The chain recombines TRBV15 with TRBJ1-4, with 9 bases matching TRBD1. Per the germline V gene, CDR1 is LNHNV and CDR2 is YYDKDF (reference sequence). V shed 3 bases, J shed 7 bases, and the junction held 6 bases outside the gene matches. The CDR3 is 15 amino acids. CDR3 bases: TGTGCCACCAGCAGGGAAACAGGGGGCGGTGAAAAACTGTTTTTT. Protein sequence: CATSRETGGGEKLFF.

In nucleotides, the CDR3 is TGTGCCAGCAGCTCACCGGGGACAGGGGTTTACAATGAGCAGTTCTTC. Translated, it gives CASSSPGTGVYNEQFF. The V gene is TRBV7-3, the J gene TRBJ2-1; 10 nucleotides agree with TRBD1. Trimming at V came to 4 bases and at J to 4 bases, leaving 7 bases not matched to a gene. The CDR3 is 16 residues long. Germline V gene sequence: CDR1 SGHTA, CDR2 FQGTGA.

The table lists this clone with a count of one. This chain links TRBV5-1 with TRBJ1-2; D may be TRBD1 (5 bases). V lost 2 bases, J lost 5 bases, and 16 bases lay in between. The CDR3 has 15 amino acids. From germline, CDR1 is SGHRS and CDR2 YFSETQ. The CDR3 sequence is CASSFSTDLGYGYTF. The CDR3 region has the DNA TGCGCCAGCAGCTTTTCGACAGACCTAGGGTATGGCTACACCTTC.

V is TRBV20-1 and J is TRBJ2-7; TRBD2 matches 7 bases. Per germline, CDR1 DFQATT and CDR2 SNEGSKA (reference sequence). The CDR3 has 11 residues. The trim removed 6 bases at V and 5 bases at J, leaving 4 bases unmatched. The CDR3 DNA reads TGCAGTGCGCGGACTAGAAACGAGCAGTACTTC. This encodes CSARTRNEQYF.